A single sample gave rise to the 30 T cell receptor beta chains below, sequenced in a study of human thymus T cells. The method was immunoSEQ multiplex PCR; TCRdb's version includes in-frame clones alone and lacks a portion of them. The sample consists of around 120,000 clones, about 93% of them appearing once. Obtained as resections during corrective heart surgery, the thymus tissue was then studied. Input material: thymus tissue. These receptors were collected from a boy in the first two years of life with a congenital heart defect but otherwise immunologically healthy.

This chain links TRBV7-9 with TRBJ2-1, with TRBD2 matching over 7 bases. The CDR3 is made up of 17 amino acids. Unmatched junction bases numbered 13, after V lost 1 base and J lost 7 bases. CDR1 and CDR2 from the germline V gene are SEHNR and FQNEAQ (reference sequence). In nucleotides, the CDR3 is TGTGCCAGCAGCTTAGAACTAGCGCCCCTCTTGGGGAATGAGCAGTTCTTC. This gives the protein CASSLELAPLLGNEQFF.

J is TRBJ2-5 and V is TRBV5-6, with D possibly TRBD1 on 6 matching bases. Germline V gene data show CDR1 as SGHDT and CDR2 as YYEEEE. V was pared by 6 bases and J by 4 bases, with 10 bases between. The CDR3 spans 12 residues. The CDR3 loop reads CASNRGGETQYF. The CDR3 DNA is TGTGCCAGCAATCGAGGGGGAGAGACCCAGTACTTC.

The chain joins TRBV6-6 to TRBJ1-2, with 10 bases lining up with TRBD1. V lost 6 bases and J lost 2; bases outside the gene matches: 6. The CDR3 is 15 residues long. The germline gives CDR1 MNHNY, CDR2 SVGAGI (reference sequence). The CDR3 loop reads CASRFSGQGNYGYTF. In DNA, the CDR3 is TGTGCCAGCAGGTTCTCGGGACAGGGGAACTATGGCTACACCTTC.

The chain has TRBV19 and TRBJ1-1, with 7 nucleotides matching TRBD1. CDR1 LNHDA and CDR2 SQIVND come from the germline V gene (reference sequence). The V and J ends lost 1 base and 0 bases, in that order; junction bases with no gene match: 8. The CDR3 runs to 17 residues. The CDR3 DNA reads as TGTGCCAGTAGTATAGGGGGGCAGGGGGGACTGAACACTGAAGCTTTCTTT. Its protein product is CASSIGGQGGLNTEAFF.

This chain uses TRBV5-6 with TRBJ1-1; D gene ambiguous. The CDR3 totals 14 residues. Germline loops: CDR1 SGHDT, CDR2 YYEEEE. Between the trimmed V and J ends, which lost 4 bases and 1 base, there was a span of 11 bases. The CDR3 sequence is CASSPEWGNTEAFF. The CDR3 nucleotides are TGTGCCAGCAGCCCGGAGTGGGGGAACACTGAAGCTTTCTTT.

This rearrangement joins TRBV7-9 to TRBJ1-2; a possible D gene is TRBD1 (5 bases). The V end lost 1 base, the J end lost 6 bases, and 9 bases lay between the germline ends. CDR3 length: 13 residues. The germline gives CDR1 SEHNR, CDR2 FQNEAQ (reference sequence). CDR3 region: CASSLGPGDGYTF. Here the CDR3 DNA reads TGTGCCAGCAGCTTAGGTCCGGGGGATGGCTACACCTTC.

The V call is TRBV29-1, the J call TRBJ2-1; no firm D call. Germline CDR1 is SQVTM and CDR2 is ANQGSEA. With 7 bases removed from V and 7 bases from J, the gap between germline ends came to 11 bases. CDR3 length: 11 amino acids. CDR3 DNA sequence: TGCAGCGCCCGGGCGAGGAATGAGCAGTTCTTC. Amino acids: CSARARNEQFF.

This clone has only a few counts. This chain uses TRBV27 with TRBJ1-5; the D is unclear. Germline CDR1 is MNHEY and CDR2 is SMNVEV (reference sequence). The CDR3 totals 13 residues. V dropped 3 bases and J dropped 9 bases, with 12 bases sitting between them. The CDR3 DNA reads TGTGCCAGCAGTTTGTCCCCTTGGGTGCCCCAGCATTTT. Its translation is CASSLSPWVPQHF.

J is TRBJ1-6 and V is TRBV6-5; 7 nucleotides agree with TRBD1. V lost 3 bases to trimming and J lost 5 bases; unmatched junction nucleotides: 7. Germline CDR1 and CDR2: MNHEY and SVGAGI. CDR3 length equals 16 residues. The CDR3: CASSYRDRVDNSPLHF. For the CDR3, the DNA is TGTGCCAGCAGTTATCGCGACAGGGTAGATAATTCACCCCTCCACTTT.

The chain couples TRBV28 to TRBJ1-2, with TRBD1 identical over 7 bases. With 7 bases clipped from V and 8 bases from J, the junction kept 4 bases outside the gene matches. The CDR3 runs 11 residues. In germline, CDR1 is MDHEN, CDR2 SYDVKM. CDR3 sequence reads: CASTYRGGYTF. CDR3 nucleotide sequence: TGTGCCAGCACCTACAGGGGCGGCTACACCTTC.

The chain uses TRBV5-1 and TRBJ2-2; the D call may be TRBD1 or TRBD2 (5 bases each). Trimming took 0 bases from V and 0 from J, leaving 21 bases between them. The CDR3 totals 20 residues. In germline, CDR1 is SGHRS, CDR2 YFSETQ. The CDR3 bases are TGCGCCAGCAGCTTGGCCTACGGGACGGCTGAGAGGACGAACACCGGGGAGCTGTTTTTT. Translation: CASSLAYGTAERTNTGELFF.

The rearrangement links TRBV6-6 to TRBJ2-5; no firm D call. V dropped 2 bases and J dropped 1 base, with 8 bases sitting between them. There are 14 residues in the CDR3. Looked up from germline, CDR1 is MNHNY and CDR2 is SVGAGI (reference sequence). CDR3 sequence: CASSYTAAQETQYF. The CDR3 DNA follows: TGTGCCAGCAGTTACACGGCAGCCCAAGAGACCCAGTACTTC.

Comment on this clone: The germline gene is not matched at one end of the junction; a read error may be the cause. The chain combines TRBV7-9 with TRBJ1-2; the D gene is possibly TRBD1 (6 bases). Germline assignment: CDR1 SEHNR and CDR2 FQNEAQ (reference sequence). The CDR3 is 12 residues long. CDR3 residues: CASAPDGGHRNF. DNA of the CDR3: TGTGCCAGCGCCCCGGACGGGGGCCACCGGAACTTC.

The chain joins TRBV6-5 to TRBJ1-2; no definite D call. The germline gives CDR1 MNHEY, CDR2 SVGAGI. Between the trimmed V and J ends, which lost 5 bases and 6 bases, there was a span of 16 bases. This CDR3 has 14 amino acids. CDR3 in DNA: TGTGCCAGCAGTCTAACTCTGAAAGGGAATGGCTACACCTTC. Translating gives CASSLTLKGNGYTF.

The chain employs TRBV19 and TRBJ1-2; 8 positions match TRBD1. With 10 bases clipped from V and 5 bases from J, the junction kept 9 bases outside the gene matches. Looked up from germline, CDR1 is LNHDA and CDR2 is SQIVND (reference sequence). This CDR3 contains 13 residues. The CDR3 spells CATRQGREYGYTF. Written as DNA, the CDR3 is TGTGCCACCCGACAGGGGAGGGAATATGGCTACACCTTC.

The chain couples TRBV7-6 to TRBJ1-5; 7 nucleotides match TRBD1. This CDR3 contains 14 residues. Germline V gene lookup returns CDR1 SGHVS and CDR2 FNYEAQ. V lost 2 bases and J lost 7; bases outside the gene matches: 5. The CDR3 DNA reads TGTGCCAGCAGCTTATATCCAGGGGGGCAGCCCCAGCATTTT. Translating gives CASSLYPGGQPQHF.

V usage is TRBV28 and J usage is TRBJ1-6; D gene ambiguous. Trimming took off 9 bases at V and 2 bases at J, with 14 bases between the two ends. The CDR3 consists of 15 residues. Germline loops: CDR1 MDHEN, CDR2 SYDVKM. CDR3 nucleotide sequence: TGTGCCAGTAGATTGAGGGAGACCTATAATTCACCCCTCCACTTT. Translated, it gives CASRLRETYNSPLHF.

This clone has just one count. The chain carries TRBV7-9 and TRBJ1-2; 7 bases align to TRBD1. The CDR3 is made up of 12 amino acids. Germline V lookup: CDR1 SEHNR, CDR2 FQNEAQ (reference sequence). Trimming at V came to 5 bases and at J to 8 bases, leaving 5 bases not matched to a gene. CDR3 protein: CASSRRGQGYTF. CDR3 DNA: TGTGCCAGCAGCCGAAGGGGGCAAGGCTACACCTTC.

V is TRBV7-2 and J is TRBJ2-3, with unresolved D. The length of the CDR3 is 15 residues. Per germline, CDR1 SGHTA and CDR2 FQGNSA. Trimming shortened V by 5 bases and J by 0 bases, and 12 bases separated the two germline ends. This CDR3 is CASSPIEPSTDTQYF. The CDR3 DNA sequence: TGTGCCAGCAGCCCAATCGAACCCAGCACAGATACGCAGTATTTT.

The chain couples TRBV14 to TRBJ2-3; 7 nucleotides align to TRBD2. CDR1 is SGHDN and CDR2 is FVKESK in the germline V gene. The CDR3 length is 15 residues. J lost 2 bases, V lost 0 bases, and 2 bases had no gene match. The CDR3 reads CASSQELAHTDTQYF. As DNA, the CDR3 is TGTGCCAGCAGCCAAGAACTAGCGCACACAGATACGCAGTATTTT.

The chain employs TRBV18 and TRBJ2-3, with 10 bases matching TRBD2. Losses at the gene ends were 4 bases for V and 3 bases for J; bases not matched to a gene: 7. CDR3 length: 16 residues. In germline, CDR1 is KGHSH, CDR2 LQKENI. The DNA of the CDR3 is TGTGCCAGCTCACACATAGCGGGGGGAAGGACAGATACGCAGTATTTT. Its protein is CASSHIAGGRTDTQYF.

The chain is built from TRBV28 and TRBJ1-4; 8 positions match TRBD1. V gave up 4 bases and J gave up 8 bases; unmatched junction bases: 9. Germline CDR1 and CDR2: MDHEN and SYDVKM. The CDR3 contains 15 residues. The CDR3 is CASSSQGTGREKLFF. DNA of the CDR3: TGTGCCAGCAGTTCTCAGGGGACAGGCCGAGAAAAACTGTTTTTT.

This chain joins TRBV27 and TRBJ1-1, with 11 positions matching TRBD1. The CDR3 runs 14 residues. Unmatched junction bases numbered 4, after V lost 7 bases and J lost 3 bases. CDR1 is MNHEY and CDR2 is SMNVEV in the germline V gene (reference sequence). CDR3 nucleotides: TGTGCCAGCAAAAGGGGACAGGGGGACACTGAAGCTTTCTTT. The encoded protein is CASKRGQGDTEAFF.

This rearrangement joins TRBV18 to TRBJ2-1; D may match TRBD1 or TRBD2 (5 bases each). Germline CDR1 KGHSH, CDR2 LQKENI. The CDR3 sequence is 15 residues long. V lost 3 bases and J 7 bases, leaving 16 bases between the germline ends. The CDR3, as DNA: TGTGCCAGCTCACCTAAAGTTCATTGGGGGAATGAGCAGTTCTTC. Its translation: CASSPKVHWGNEQFF.

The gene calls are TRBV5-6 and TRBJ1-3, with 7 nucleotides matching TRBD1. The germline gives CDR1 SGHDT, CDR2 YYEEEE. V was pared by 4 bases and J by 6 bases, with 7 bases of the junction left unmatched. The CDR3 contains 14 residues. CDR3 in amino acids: CASSLDRAENTIYF. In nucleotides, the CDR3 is TGTGCCAGCAGCCTCGACAGGGCAGAAAACACCATATATTTT. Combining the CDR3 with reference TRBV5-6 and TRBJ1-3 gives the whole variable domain DAGVTQSPTHLIKTRGQQVTLRCSPKSGHDTVSWYQQALGQGPQFIFQYYEEEERQRGNFPDRFSGHQFPNYSSELNVNALLLGDSALYLCASSLDRAENTIYFGEGSWLTVV.

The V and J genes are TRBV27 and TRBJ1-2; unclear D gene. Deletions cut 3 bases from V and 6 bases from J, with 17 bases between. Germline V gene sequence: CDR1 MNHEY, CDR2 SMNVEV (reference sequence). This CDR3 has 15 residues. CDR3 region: CASSLDPRGKNGYTF. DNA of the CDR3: TGTGCCAGCAGTTTGGACCCCCGAGGGAAAAATGGCTACACCTTC.

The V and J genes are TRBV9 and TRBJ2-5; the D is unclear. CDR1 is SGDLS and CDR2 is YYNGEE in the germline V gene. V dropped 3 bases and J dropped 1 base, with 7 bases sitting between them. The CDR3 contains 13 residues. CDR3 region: CASSAATQETQYF. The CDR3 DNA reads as TGTGCCAGCAGCGCAGCGACCCAAGAGACCCAGTACTTC.

The CDR3 nucleotides read TGTGCCAGCAGCAAACCCCACCCCCCCGGCCGAAGACAGGGGAACACTGAAGCTTTCTTT. This encodes CASSKPHPPGRRQGNTEAFF. The J gene is TRBJ1-1, the V gene TRBV21-1; no DNA check was done on the table's D call, TRBD1. TRBV21-1 is listed as a pseudogene. The CDR3 runs 20 residues.

CDR3 sequence reads: CASSVGGTTDTQYF. Written as DNA, the CDR3 is TGTGCCAGCAGCGTAGGGGGGACGACAGATACGCAGTATTTT. V gene TRBV9 combines with J gene TRBJ2-3, with D perhaps being TRBD1 or TRBD2 (5 bases each). The V gene's germline CDR1 is SGDLS and CDR2 YYNGEE. V lost 0 bases, J lost 3 bases, and 8 bases lay in between. This CDR3 region has 14 residues.

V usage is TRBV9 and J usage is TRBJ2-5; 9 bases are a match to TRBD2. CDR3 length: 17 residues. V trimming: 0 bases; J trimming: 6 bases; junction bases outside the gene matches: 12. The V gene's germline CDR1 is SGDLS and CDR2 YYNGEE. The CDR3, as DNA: TGTGCCAGCAGCGTAGGGCACGGCGGGGGGGCCGAGAAGACCCAGTACTTC. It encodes CASSVGHGGGAEKTQYF.